This T cell receptor beta chain emerged from a study of patients and donors after allogeneic stem cell transplantation. One entry per CDR3 protein results from TCRdb running MiXCR on the RT-PCR reads. The repertoire holds a few hundred thousand distinct CDR3 sequences, 35% to 45% seen once, with 11% in the top ten. CDR1 and CDR2 from the germline V gene are ENHRY and SYGVKD. V lost 2 bases, J lost 4 bases, and 18 bases lay in between. The CDR3 consists of 17 residues. The chain recombines TRBV10-3 with TRBJ2-1, with D possibly being TRBD1 (6 bases). Sample: blood, either unsorted or a sorted T cell fraction (not recorded which). The TCR sequence derives from a human donor who was either an allogeneic HSCT recipient or a stem cell or donor lymphocyte infusion donor (not recorded which). It is not recorded whose cells these are; they may come from a transplant donor. The CDR3 loop reads CAISELGGSVGYNEQFF. CDR3 coding DNA: TGTGCCATCAGTGAGCTTGGGGGCTCGGTGGGTTACAATGAGCAGTTCTTC.